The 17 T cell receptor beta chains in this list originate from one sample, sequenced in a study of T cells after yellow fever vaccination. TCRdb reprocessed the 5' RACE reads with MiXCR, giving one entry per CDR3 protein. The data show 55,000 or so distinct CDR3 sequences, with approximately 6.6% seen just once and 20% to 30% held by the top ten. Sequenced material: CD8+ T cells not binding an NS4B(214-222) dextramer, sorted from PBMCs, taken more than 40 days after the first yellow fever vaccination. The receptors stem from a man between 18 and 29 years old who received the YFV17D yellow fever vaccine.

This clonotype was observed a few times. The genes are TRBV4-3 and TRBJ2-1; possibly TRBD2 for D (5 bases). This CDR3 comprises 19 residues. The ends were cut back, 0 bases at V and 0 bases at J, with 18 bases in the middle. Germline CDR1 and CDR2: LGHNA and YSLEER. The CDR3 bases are TGCGCCAGCAGCCAAGACGTAGCTGGAGGACCGAGCTCCTACAATGAGCAGTTCTTC. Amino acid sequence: CASSQDVAGGPSSYNEQFF.

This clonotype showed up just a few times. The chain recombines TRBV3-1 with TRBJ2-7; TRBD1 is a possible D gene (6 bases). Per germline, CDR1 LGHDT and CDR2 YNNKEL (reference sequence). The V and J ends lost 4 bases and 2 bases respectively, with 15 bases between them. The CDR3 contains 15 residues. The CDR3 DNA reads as TGTGCCAGCAGCCTAGGGACCAGGGGAACCTACGAGCAGTACTTC. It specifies CASSLGTRGTYEQYF.

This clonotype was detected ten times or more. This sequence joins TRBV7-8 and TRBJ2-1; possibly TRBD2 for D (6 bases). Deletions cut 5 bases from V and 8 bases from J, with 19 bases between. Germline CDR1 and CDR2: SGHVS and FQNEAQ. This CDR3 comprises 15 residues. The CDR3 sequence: CASSLGTLAFDEQFF. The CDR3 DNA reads TGTGCCAGCAGCCTAGGGACTCTGGCATTCGATGAGCAGTTCTTC.

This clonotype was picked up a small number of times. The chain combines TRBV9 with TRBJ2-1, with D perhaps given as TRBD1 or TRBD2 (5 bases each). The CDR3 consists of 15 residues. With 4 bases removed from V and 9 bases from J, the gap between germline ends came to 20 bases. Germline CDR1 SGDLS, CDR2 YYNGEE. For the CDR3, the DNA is TGTGCCAGCAGCTCCCAGCCGGGACCACACGGTGAGCAGTTCTTC. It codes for CASSSQPGPHGEQFF. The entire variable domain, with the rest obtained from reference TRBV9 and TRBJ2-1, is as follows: DSGVTQTPKHLITATGQRVTLRCSPRSGDLSVYWYQQSLDQGLQFLIQYYNGEERAKGNILERFSAQQFPDLHSELNLSSLELGDSALYFCASSSQPGPHGEQFFGPGTRLTVL.

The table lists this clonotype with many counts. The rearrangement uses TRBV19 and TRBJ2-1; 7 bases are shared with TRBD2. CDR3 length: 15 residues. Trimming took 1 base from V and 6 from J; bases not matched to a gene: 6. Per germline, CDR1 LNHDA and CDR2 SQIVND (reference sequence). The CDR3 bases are TGTGCCAGTAGTATAGCCAGCGGGGACTCCAATGAGCAGTTCTTC. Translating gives CASSIASGDSNEQFF.

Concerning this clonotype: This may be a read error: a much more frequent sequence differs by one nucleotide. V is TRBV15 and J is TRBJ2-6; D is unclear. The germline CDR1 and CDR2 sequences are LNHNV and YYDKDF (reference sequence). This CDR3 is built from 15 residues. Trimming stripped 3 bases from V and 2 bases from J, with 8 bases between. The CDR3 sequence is CATSSVRTGANVLTF. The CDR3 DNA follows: TGTGCCACCAGCAGCGTAAGGACTGGGGCCAACGTCCTGACTTTC.

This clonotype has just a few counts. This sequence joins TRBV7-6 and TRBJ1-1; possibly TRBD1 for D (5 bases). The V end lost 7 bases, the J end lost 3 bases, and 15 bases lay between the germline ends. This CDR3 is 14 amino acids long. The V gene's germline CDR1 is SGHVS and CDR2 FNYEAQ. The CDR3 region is CASTPGGGDTEAFF. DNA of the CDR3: TGTGCCAGCACCCCGGGGGGGGGGGACACTGAAGCTTTCTTT.

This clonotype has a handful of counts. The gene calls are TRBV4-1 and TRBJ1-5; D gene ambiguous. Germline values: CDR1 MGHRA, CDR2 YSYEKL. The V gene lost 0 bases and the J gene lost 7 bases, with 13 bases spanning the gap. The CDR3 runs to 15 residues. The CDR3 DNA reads TGCGCCAGCAGCCAAGATTGGGGAATAGGACAGCCCCAGCATTTT. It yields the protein CASSQDWGIGQPQHF.

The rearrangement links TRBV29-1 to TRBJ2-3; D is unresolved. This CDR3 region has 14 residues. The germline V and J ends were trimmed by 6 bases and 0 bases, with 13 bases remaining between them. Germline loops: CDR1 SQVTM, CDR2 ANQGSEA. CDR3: CSVKGSPSTDTQYF. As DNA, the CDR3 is TGCAGCGTGAAGGGTTCTCCTAGCACAGATACGCAGTATTTT.

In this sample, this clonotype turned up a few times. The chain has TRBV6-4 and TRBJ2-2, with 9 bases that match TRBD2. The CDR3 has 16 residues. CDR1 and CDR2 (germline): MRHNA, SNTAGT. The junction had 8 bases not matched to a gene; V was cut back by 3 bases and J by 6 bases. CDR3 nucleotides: TGTGCCAGCAGTGAAGTGCGGGGGGGCCAAGCCGGGGAGCTGTTTTTT. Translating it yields CASSEVRGGQAGELFF.

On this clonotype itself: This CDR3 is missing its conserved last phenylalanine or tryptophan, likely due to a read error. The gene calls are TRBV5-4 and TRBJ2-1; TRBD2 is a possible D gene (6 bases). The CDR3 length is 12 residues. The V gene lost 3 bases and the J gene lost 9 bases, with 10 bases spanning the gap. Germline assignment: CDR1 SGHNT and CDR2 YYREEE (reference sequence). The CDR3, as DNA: TGTGCCAGCAGCTGGGGAGGAGTTGAGCAGTTCTTA. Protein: CASSWGGVEQFL.

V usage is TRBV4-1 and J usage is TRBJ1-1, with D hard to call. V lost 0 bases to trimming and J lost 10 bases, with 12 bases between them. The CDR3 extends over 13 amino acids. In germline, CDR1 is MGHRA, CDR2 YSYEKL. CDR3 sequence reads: CASSQDSRVAAFF. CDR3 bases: TGCGCCAGCAGCCAAGATTCGCGGGTAGCAGCTTTCTTT.

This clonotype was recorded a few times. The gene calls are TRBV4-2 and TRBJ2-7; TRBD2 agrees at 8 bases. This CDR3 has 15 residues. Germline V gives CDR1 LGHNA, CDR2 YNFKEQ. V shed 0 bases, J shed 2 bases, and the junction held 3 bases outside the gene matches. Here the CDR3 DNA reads TGTGCCAGCAGCCAAGAAACGGGGGGGACCTACGAGCAGTACTTC. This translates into CASSQETGGTYEQYF.

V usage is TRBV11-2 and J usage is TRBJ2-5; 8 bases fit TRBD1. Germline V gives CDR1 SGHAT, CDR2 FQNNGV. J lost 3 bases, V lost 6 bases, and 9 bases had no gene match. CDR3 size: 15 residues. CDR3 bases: TGTGCCAGCAGACCCCCCGTGACAGGGGAAGAGACCCAGTACTTC. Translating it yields CASRPPVTGEETQYF.

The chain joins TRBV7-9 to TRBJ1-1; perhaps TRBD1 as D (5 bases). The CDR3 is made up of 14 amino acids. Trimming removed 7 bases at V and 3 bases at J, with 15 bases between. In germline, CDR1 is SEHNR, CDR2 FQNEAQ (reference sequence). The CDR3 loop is CASIFTTDHTEAFF. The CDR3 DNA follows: TGTGCCAGCATCTTTACGACAGACCACACTGAAGCTTTCTTT.

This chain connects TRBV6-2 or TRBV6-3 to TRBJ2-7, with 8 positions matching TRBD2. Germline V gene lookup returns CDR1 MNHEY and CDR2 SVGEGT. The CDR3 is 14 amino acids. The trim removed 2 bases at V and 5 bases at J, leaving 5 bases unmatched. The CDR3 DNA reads TGTGCCAGCAGTTACCGGGGGGGCGTCCACGAGCAGTACGTC. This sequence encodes CASSYRGGVHEQYV.

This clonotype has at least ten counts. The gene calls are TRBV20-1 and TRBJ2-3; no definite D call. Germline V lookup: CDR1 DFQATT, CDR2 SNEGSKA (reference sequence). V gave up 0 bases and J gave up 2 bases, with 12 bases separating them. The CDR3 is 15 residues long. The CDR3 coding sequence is TGCAGTGCTAGAGATCTTAAGAGCACCACAGATACGCAGTATTTT. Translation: CSARDLKSTTDTQYF.